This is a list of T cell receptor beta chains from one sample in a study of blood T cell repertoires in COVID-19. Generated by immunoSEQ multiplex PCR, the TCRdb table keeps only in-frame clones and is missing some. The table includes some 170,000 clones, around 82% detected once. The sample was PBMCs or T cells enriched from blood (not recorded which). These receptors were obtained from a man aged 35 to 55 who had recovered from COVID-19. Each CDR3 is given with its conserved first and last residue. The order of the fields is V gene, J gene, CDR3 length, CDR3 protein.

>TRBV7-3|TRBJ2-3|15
CASSVLGESTDTQYF
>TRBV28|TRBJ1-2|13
CASTSGTREGYTF
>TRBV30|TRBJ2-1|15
CAGDSGGASYNEQFF
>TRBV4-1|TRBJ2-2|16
CASSQEGSGGTGELFF
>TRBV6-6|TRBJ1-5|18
CASSLGGRVGLANQPQHF
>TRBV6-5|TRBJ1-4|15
CASSYSKWEAEKLFF
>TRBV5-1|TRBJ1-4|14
CASATGQENEKLFF
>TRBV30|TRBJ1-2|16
CAWGKGLGQGDYGYTF
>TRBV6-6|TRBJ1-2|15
CASSRSSGGTYGYTF
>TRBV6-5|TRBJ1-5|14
CASSYQGGNQPQHF
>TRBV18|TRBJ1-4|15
CASSTTRERGEKLFF
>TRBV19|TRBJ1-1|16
CASSIDRGGLGTEAFF